These 11 T cell receptor beta chains originate from one sample sequenced in a study of identical twins. TCRdb re-analysed the 5' RACE reads in MiXCR, keeping a single row per CDR3 protein. Of some 1,700,000 distinct CDR3 sequences detected, more than 30% appear once; the ten largest clones hold around 0.25%. The material sequenced was cord blood. These receptors were taken from a newborn girl in good health.

This chain joins TRBV19 and TRBJ1-5; D unclear. CDR1 and CDR2 from the germline V gene are LNHDA and SQIVND (reference sequence). With 9 bases removed from V and 1 base from J, the gap between germline ends came to 10 bases. There are 13 residues in the CDR3. The CDR3 DNA is TGTGCCAGCAGCATGGACAGCAATCAGCCCCAGCATTTT. Its protein product is CASSMDSNQPQHF.

Comments on this clonotype: Compared with germline, one end of the junction differs, possibly owing to a read error. V is TRBV12-3 or TRBV12-4 and J is TRBJ2-7; D remains ambiguous. The CDR3 is 11 residues long. CDR3 DNA sequence: TGTGTCAGCAGAGAATCCTACGAGCAGTACTTC. This translates into CVSRESYEQYF.

The chain uses TRBV3-1 and TRBJ2-1; maybe TRBD2 (7 bases). Germline V gives CDR1 LGHDT, CDR2 YNNKEL (reference sequence). The CDR3 spans 16 residues. Deletions cut 2 bases from V and 8 bases from J, with 19 bases between. CDR3 sequence reads: CASSQLLGGRAYEQFF. The CDR3 bases are TGTGCCAGCAGCCAATTATTAGGGGGGAGGGCCTATGAGCAGTTCTTC.

This clonotype occurred a few times. The V gene is TRBV6-6, the J gene TRBJ2-3; TRBD1 might be the D (5 bases). V was trimmed by 10 bases and J by 6 bases, leaving 11 bases between them. Germline V gene data show CDR1 as MNHNY and CDR2 as SVGAGI (reference sequence). The CDR3 runs 11 residues. The CDR3 DNA is TGTGCCACCCTGTGGGGCGATACGCAGTATTTT. It specifies CATLWGDTQYF.

The chain couples TRBV6-5 to TRBJ1-4, with D uncertain. The CDR3 consists of 13 residues. The germline CDR1 and CDR2 sequences are MNHEY and SVGAGI. The V and J ends lost 7 bases and 0 bases respectively, with 6 bases between them. The CDR3 DNA follows: TGTGCCAGCACAGGTGCAACTAATGAAAAACTGTTTTTT. Protein sequence: CASTGATNEKLFF.

The chain carries TRBV5-4 and TRBJ2-7; the match to TRBD2 covers 11 bases. Per the germline V gene, CDR1 is SGHNT and CDR2 is YYREEE (reference sequence). Germline trimming cut 2 bases from V and 3 bases from J; bases unmatched to any gene: 4. The CDR3 is 15 amino acids. The CDR3 DNA reads as TGTGCCAGCAGCTTAAGTAGCGGGGGGGACTACGAGCAGTACTTC. Translation: CASSLSSGGDYEQYF.

J is TRBJ2-1 and V is TRBV20-1; TRBD2 matches 9 bases. Germline CDR1 and CDR2: DFQATT and SNEGSKA (reference sequence). V gave up 3 bases and J gave up 4 bases; unmatched junction bases: 4. The CDR3 spans 14 residues. CDR3 nucleotides: TGCAGTGCTAGGCGCGGGGGGGTATACAATGAGCAGTTCTTC. Translated: CSARRGGVYNEQFF.

The chain has TRBV10-3 and TRBJ2-1; D not resolved. The germline V and J ends were trimmed by 0 bases and 8 bases, with 11 bases remaining between them. The CDR3 has 14 amino acids. Germline V gene sequence: CDR1 ENHRY, CDR2 SYGVKD. The CDR3 sequence is CAISESALWDEQFF. The CDR3 DNA sequence: TGTGCCATCAGTGAGTCGGCTCTCTGGGATGAGCAGTTCTTC.

The V and J genes are TRBV18 and TRBJ2-5; D is unresolved. The CDR3 sequence is 16 residues long. V was pared by 4 bases and J by 2 bases, with 17 bases between. Germline CDR1 and CDR2: KGHSH and LQKENI. CDR3 loop: CASSLIWHPGQETQYF. CDR3 in DNA: TGTGCCAGCTCACTAATTTGGCACCCCGGGCAAGAGACCCAGTACTTC.

The table lists this clonotype with many counts. This rearrangement joins TRBV6-6 to TRBJ2-3; either TRBD1 or TRBD2 may fit D (6 bases each). Trimming stripped 4 bases from V and 1 base from J, with 15 bases between. CDR3 size: 16 residues. From germline, CDR1 is MNHNY and CDR2 SVGAGI (reference sequence). The CDR3 DNA reads TGTGCCAGCAGTTCCAATTTCCGGGGGCGCACAGATACGCAGTATTTT. Its translation: CASSSNFRGRTDTQYF.

V is TRBV21-1 and J is TRBJ2-5. TRBV21-1 is a documented pseudogene. The CDR3 is made up of 13 amino acids. The CDR3 sequence is CASSKATEETQYF. For the CDR3, the DNA is TGTGCCAGCAGCAAAGCGACAGAAGAGACCCAGTACTTC.